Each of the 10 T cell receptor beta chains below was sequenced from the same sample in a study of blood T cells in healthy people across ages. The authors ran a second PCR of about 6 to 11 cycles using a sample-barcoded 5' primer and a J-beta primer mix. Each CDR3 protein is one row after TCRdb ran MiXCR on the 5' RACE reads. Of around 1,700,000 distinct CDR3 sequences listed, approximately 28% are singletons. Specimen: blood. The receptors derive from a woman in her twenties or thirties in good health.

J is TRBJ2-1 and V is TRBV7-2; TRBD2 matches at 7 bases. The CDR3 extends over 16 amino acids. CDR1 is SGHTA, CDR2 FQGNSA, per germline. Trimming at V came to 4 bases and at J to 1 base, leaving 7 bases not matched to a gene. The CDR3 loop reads CASSSRASGSYNEQFF. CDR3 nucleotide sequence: TGTGCCAGCAGCTCTCGGGCTAGCGGTTCCTACAATGAGCAGTTCTTC. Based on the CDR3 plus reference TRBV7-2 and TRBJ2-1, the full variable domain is GAGVSQSPSNKVTEKGKDVELRCDPISGHTALYWYRQSLGQGLEFLIYFQGNSAPDKSGLPSDRFSAERTGGSVSTLTIQRTQQEDSAVYLCASSSRASGSYNEQFFGPGTRLTVL.

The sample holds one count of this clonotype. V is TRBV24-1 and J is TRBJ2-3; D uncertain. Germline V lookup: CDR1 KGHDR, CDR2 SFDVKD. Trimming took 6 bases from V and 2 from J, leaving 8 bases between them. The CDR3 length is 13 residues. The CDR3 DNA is TGTGCCACCAGTTGCACCGACACAGATACGCAGTATTTT. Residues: CATSCTDTDTQYF.

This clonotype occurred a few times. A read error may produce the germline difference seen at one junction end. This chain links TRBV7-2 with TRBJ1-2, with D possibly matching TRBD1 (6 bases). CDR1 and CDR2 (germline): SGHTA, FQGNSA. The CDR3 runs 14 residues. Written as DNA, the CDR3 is TGTTCCAGCAGCTTAATCGGACAGCCGGCAGGCTACACCTTC. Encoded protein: CSSSLIGQPAGYTF.

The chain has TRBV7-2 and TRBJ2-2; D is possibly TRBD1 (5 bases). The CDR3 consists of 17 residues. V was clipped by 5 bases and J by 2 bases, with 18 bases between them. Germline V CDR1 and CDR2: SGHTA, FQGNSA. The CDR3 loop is CASSLPRGAPNTGELFF. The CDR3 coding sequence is TGTGCCAGCAGCCTTCCTAGGGGCGCTCCAAACACCGGGGAGCTGTTTTTT. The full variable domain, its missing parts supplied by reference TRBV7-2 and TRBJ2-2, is GAGVSQSPSNKVTEKGKDVELRCDPISGHTALYWYRQSLGQGLEFLIYFQGNSAPDKSGLPSDRFSAERTGGSVSTLTIQRTQQEDSAVYLCASSLPRGAPNTGELFFGEGSRLTVL.

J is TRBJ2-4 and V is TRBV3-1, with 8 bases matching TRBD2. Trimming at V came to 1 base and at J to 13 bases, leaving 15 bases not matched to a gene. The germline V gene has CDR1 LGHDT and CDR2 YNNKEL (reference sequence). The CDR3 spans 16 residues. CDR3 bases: TGTGCCAGCAGCCAAGCGGGAGGGCCTCCCTACAATGAGCAGTACTTC. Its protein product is CASSQAGGPPYNEQYF.

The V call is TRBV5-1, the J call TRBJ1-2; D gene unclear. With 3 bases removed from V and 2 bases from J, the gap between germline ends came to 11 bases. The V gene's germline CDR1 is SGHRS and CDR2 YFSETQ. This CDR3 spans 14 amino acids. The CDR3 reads CASSWAPGNYGYTF. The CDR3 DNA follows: TGCGCCAGCAGCTGGGCCCCCGGGAACTATGGCTACACCTTC.

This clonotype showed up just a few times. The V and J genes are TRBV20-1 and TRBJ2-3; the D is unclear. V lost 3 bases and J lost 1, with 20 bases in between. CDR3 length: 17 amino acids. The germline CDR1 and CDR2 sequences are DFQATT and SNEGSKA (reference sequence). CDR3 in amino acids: CSAREHVVGVRTDTQYF. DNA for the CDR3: TGCAGTGCTAGGGAACATGTGGTCGGTGTTCGCACAGATACGCAGTATTTT.

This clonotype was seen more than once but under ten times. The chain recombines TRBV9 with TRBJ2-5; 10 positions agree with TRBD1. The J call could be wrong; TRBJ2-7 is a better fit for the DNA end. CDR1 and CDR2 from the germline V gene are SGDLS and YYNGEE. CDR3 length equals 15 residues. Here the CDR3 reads CASSPGDRGVDEQYF. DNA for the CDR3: TGTGCCAGCAGCCCAGGGGACAGGGGAGTTGACGAGCAGTACTTC.

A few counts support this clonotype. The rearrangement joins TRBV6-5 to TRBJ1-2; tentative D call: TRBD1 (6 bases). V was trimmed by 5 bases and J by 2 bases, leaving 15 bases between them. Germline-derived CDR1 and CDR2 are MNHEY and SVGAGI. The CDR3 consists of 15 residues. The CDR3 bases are TGTGCCAGCAGTGGGTCCGACAGGCCGAACTATGGCTACACCTTC. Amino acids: CASSGSDRPNYGYTF.

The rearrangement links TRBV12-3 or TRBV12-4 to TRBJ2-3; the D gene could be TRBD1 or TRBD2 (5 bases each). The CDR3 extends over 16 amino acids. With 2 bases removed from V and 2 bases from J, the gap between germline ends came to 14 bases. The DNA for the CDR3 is TGTGCCAGCAGTTTAAGGGTGGGGGATTACACAGATACGCAGTATTTT. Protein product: CASSLRVGDYTDTQYF.